The rows below give T cell receptor beta chains drawn from one sample of a study of OX40 agonist ivuxolimab in advanced cancers. Sequencing used immunoSEQ multiplex PCR; TCRdb keeps in-frame clones, though not all of them. Of under 45,000 clones listed, over 75% are singletons. The input for sequencing was CD4+ or CD8+ T cells sorted from blood, taken in a trial of the OX40 agonist ivuxolimab. These receptors came from an adult with an advanced solid tumor such as melanoma, head and neck, liver or kidney cancer. Each CDR3 is given with its conserved first and last residue. Fields, in order: CDR3 protein, CDR3 DNA, clone size, V gene, D gene, J gene. D genes are given only for firm matches. The size of a clone is reported for some rows only, either as once, few or many, or as a class for expanded clones.

CDR3: CASSPSRDSNYGYTF
DNA: TGTGCCAGTAGTCCGTCCCGGGACAGCAACTATGGCTACACCTTC
size: -
V: TRBV19
D: TRBD1
J: TRBJ1-2

CDR3: CATSRDAATKNTGELFF
DNA: TGTGCCACCAGCAGAGATGCGGCCACAAAGAACACCGGGGAGCTGTTTTTT
size: -
V: TRBV15
D: -
J: TRBJ2-2

CDR3: CASREETFYNEQFF
DNA: TGCGCCAGCCGAGAAGAGACGTTCTACAATGAGCAGTTCTTC
size: -
V: TRBV5-1
D: -
J: TRBJ2-1

CDR3: CASSPVRVANTGELFF
DNA: TGTGCCAGCAGCCCCGTAAGGGTTGCGAATACCGGGGAGCTGTTTTTT
size: -
V: TRBV5-5
D: -
J: TRBJ2-2

CDR3: CASSLAYGADTQYF
DNA: TGCGCCAGCAGCTTGGCCTACGGAGCTGATACGCAGTATTTT
size: -
V: TRBV5-1
D: -
J: TRBJ2-3

CDR3: CASSVLAAGELFF
DNA: TGTGCCAGCAGCGTACTAGCGGCCGGGGAGCTGTTTTTT
size: -
V: TRBV9
D: TRBD2
J: TRBJ2-2

CDR3: CASSSGTSGRYEQYF
DNA: TGTGCCAGCAGTTCCGGGACTAGCGGGAGGTACGAGCAGTACTTC
size: -
V: TRBV6-5
D: TRBD2
J: TRBJ2-7

CDR3: CASRRGQETQYF
DNA: TGTGCCAGCCGAAGGGGTCAAGAGACCCAGTACTTC
size: few
V: TRBV2
D: -
J: TRBJ2-5

CDR3: CASSSSGGEYDTEAFF
DNA: TGCGCCAGCAGCTCGTCAGGGGGCGAATATGACACTGAAGCTTTCTTT
size: once
V: TRBV5-1
D: TRBD1
J: TRBJ1-1

CDR3: CASSRVKFTDTQYF
DNA: TGCGCCAGCAGCCGGGTGAAGTTCACAGATACGCAGTATTTT
size: -
V: TRBV5-1
D: -
J: TRBJ2-3

CDR3: CASSRQVNTEAFF
DNA: TGTGCCAGCAGCCGACAGGTGAACACTGAAGCTTTCTTT
size: -
V: TRBV5-8
D: -
J: TRBJ1-1

CDR3: CASSILPRTSGANVLTF
DNA: TGTGCCAGCAGCATATTACCACGGACCTCTGGGGCCAACGTCCTGACTTTC
size: -
V: TRBV7-3
D: -
J: TRBJ2-6

CDR3: CASSEFTGGINGYTF
DNA: TGTGCCAGCAGTGAATTTACAGGGGGAATTAATGGCTACACCTTC
size: -
V: TRBV25-1
D: TRBD1
J: TRBJ1-2

CDR3: CASGTGTGLYGYTF
DNA: TGCGCCAGCGGGACCGGGACAGGGTTGTATGGCTACACCTTC
size: -
V: TRBV5-1
D: TRBD1
J: TRBJ1-2

CDR3: CASSLDLAGYNEQFF
DNA: TGTGCCAGCAGCTTGGATCTAGCGGGGTACAATGAGCAGTTCTTC
size: -
V: TRBV5-4
D: TRBD2
J: TRBJ2-1

CDR3: CAWSPGSNTEAFF
DNA: TGTGCCTGGAGCCCAGGGTCGAACACTGAAGCTTTCTTT
size: -
V: TRBV30
D: -
J: TRBJ1-1

CDR3: CASSPSVDEQYF
DNA: TGTGCCAGCAGTCCGTCGGTCGACGAGCAGTACTTC
size: -
V: TRBV6-6
D: -
J: TRBJ2-7

CDR3: CASSWSGRARETQYF
DNA: TGTGCCAGCAGTTGGAGCGGGAGGGCCCGTGAGACCCAGTACTTC
size: -
V: TRBV6-5
D: TRBD2
J: TRBJ2-5

CDR3: CASSEQGLGYQPQHF
DNA: TGTGCCAGCAGTGAACAGGGGCTAGGGTACCAGCCCCAGCATTTT
size: -
V: TRBV2
D: -
J: TRBJ1-5

CDR3: CAISANRVVGYTF
DNA: TGTGCCATCAGTGCGAACAGGGTAGTAGGCTACACCTTC
size: -
V: TRBV10-3
D: -
J: TRBJ1-2

CDR3: CASSLISGQHYGYTF
DNA: TGTGCCAGCAGCTTAATTTCCGGACAGCACTATGGCTACACCTTC
size: -
V: TRBV7-6
D: -
J: TRBJ1-2

CDR3: CSFEGSTDTQYF
DNA: TGCAGCTTCGAGGGGAGCACAGATACGCAGTATTTT
size: -
V: TRBV29-1
D: -
J: TRBJ2-3

CDR3: CASSCKSRDSQFNTEAFF
DNA: TGTGCCAGCAGTTGTAAGAGCCGGGACAGCCAATTTAACACTGAAGCTTTCTTT
size: -
V: TRBV2
D: TRBD1
J: TRBJ1-1

CDR3: CASSLFERETTDTQYF
DNA: TGTGCCAGCAGCTTGTTCGAGCGGGAGACCACAGATACGCAGTATTTT
size: -
V: TRBV5-4
D: TRBD2
J: TRBJ2-3

CDR3: CAISPGSSGNTIYF
DNA: TGTGCCATCAGCCCCGGGAGCTCTGGAAACACCATATATTTT
size: -
V: TRBV10-3
D: -
J: TRBJ1-3

CDR3: CASSVGEGRNTEAFF
DNA: TGTGCCAGCAGCGTAGGGGAGGGGCGGAACACTGAAGCTTTCTTT
size: -
V: TRBV9
D: -
J: TRBJ1-1

CDR3: CASSLRATWEDTQYF
DNA: TGTGCCAGCAGTTTACGAGCGACCTGGGAAGATACGCAGTATTTT
size: -
V: TRBV27
D: -
J: TRBJ2-3

CDR3: CASSYRGQLGYNEQFF
DNA: TGTGCCAGCAGTTACCGGGGACAGCTCGGGTACAATGAGCAGTTCTTC
size: -
V: TRBV6-5
D: TRBD1
J: TRBJ2-1

CDR3: CASSLYGTNYGYTF
DNA: TGTGCCAGCAGCTTGTATGGCACGAACTATGGCTACACCTTC
size: -
V: TRBV5-4
D: -
J: TRBJ1-2

CDR3: CASSTAEALQTQYF
DNA: TGTGCCAGTAGTACCGCAGAGGCGTTGCAGACCCAGTACTTC
size: -
V: TRBV19
D: -
J: TRBJ2-5

CDR3: CASSQGQGAEAFF
DNA: TGTGCCAGCAGCCAGGGACAGGGCGCTGAAGCTTTCTTT
size: -
V: TRBV7-2
D: TRBD1
J: TRBJ1-1

CDR3: CASIRDPAWYEQYF
DNA: TGTGCCAGCATCCGGGACCCCGCTTGGTACGAGCAGTACTTC
size: -
V: TRBV2
D: -
J: TRBJ2-7

CDR3: CASRMDREDTGELFF
DNA: TGTGCCAGTAGGATGGACAGGGAGGACACCGGGGAGCTGTTTTTT
size: -
V: TRBV19
D: TRBD1
J: TRBJ2-2